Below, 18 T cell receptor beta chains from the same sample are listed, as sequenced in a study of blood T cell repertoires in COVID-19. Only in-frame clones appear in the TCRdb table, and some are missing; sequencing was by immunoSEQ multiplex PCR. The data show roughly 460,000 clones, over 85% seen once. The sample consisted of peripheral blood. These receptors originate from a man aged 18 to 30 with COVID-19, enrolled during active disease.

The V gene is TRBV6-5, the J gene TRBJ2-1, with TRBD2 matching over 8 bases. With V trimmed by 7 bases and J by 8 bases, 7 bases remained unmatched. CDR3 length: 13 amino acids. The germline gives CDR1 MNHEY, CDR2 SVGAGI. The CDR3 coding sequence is TGTGCCAGCACCAGCGGGAGCAACGATGAGCAGTTCTTC. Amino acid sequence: CASTSGSNDEQFF.

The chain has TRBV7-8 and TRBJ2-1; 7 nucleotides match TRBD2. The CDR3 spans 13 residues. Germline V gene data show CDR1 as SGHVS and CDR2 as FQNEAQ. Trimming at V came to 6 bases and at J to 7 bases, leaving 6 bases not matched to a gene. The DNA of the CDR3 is TGTGCCAGCAGAGGGCGGGGGTCGAATGAGCAGTTCTTC. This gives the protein CASRGRGSNEQFF.

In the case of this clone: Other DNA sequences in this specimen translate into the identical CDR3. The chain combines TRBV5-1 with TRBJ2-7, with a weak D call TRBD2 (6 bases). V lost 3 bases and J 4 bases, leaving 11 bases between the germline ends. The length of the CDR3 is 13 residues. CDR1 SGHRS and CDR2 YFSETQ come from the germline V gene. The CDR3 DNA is TGCGCCAGCAGCTCACCCGGGGGATACGAGCAGTACTTC. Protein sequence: CASSSPGGYEQYF.

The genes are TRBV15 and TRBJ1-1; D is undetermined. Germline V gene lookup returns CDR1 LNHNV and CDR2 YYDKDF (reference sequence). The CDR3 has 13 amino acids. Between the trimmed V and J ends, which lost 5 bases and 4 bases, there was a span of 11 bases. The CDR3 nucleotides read TGTGCCACCAGCGACGGGGTAGTCACTGAAGCTTTCTTT. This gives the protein CATSDGVVTEAFF. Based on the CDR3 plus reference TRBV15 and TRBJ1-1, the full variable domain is DAMVIQNPRYQVTQFGKPVTLSCSQTLNHNVMYWYQQKSSQAPKLLFHYYDKDFNNEADTPDNFQSRRPNTSFCFLDIRSPGLGDTAMYLCATSDGVVTEAFFGQGTRLTVV.

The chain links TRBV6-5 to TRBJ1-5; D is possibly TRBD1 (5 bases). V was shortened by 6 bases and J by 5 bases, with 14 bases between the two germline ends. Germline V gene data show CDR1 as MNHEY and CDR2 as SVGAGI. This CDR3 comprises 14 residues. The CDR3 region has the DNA TGTGCCAGCAGGACGCAGGGAGGGGATCAGCCCCAGCATTTT. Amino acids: CASRTQGGDQPQHF.

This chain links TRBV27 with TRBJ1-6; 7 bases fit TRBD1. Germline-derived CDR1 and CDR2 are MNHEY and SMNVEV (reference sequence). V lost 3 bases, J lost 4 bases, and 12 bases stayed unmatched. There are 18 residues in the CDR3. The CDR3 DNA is TGTGCCAGCAGTTTTAGGGAACAGGGGCTGGGGTATAATTCACCCCTCCACTTT. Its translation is CASSFREQGLGYNSPLHF.

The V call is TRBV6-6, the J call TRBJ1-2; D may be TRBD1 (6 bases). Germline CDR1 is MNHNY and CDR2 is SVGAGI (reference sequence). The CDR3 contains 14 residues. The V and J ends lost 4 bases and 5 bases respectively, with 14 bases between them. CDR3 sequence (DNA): TGTGCCAGCAGTTCTACAGGGCAGGCGTATGGCTACACCTTC. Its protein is CASSSTGQAYGYTF.

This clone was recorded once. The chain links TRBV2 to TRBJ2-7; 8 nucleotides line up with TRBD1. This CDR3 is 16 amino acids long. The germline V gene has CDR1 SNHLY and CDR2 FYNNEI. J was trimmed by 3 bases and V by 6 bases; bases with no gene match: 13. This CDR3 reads CASRRRTGSGNYEQYF. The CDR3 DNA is TGTGCCAGCAGGAGGCGGACAGGGAGTGGAAACTACGAGCAGTACTTC.

The CDR3 nucleotides are TGTGCCAGCAGCGCCCGGGACAGGAGGTACGAGCAGTACTTC. Its protein product is CASSARDRRYEQYF. The chain is built from TRBV7-9 and TRBJ2-7; 8 nucleotides line up with TRBD1. The trim removed 5 bases at V and 4 bases at J, leaving 7 bases unmatched. Per germline, CDR1 SEHNR and CDR2 FQNEAQ (reference sequence). The CDR3 sequence is 14 residues long.

CDR3 residues: CASSTRGNQPQHF. CDR3 DNA sequence: TGTGCCAGCAGTACTCGAGGCAATCAGCCCCAGCATTTT. The gene calls are TRBV11-2 and TRBJ1-5; no clear D gene. The V and J ends lost 6 bases and 2 bases respectively, with 8 bases between them. The germline V gene encodes CDR1 SGHAT and CDR2 FQNNGV. The CDR3 has 13 residues. The entire variable domain, with the rest obtained from reference TRBV11-2 and TRBJ1-5, is as follows: EAGVAQSPRYKIIEKRQSVAFWCNPISGHATLYWYQQILGQGPKLLIQFQNNGVVDDSQLPKDRFSAERLKGVDSTLKIQPAKLEDSAVYLCASSTRGNQPQHFGDGTRLSIL.

The CDR3 sequence is CASRRGGSTGQPQHF. The DNA of the CDR3 is TGTGCCAGCAGAAGGGGGGGGAGTACAGGTCAGCCCCAGCATTTT. V is TRBV6-4 and J is TRBJ1-5; D is perhaps TRBD1 (6 bases). The CDR3 is 15 amino acids. Germline lookup yields CDR1 MRHNA and CDR2 SNTAGT. Between the trimmed V and J ends, which lost 6 bases and 6 bases, there was a span of 18 bases.

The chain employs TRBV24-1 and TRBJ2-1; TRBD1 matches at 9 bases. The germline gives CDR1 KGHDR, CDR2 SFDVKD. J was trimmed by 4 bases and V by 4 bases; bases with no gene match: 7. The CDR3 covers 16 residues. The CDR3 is CATSEKPGTGYNEQFF. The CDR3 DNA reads TGTGCCACCAGTGAAAAACCCGGGACAGGGTACAATGAGCAGTTCTTC.

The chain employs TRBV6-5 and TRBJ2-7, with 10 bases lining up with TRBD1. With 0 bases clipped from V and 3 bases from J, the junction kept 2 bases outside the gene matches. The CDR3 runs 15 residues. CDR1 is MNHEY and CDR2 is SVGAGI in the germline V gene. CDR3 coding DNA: TGTGCCAGCAGTTACTCGGGGACAGGGGACTACGAGCAGTACTTC. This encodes CASSYSGTGDYEQYF.

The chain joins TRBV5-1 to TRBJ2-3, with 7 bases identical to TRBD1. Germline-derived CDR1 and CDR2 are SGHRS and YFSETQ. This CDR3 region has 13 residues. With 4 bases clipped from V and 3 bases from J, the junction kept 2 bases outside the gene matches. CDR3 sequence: CASSRGLTDTQYF. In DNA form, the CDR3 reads TGCGCCAGCAGCAGGGGGCTTACAGATACGCAGTATTTT. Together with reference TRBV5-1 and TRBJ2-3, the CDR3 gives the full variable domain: KAGVTQTPRYLIKTRGQQVTLSCSPISGHRSVSWYQQTPGQGLQFLFEYFSETQRNKGNFPGRFSGRQFSNSRSEMNVSTLELGDSALYLCASSRGLTDTQYFGPGTRLTVL.

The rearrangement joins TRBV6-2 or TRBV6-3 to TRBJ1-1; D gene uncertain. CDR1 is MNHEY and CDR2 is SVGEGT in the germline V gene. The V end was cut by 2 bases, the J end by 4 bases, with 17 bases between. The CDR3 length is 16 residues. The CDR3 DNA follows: TGTGCCAGCAGTTACCGAAGAACCGGGGTGACCACTGAAGCTTTCTTT. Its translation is CASSYRRTGVTTEAFF.

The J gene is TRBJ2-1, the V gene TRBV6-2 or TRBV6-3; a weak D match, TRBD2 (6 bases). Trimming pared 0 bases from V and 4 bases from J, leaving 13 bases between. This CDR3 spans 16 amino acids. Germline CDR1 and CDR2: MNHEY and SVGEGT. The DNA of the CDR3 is TGTGCCAGCAGTTACTCGTCCCTAGCGCGGTACAATGAGCAGTTCTTC. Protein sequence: CASSYSSLARYNEQFF.

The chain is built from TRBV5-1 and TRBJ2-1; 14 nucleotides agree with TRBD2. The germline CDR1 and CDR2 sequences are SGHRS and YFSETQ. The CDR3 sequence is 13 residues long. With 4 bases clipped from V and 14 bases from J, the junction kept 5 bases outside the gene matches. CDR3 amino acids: CASSPGLAGVKFF. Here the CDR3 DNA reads TGCGCCAGCAGCCCGGGACTAGCGGGAGTGAAGTTCTTC.

The CDR3 here is CASSSYGLGRRREQFF. The CDR3 nucleotides are TGTGCCAGCAGCTCTTACGGCTTAGGGCGAAGGAGGGAGCAGTTCTTC. The chain couples TRBV5-4 to TRBJ2-1; D is perhaps TRBD2 (5 bases). CDR3 length: 16 amino acids. V was pared by 3 bases and J by 10 bases, with 23 bases between. Per the germline V gene, CDR1 is SGHNT and CDR2 is YYREEE (reference sequence).